This TCR beta chain was obtained from a study of control samples from healthy donors and cancer patients. Assay used: immunoSEQ multiplex PCR; TCRdb lists only in-frame clones, some missing. This sample has about 170,000 clones, with about nine tenths found just once. CDR3 length equals 15 residues. Germline V CDR1 and CDR2: SGHRS, YFSETQ. V shed 1 base and J shed 3 bases, with 10 bases lying between them. This chain joins TRBV5-1 and TRBJ2-2; perhaps TRBD1 as D (6 bases). The receptor comes from a woman aged 25-40 years in good health. Input material: blood. The CDR3 DNA is TGCGCCAGCAGCTTGTGGTCAGGGGACACCGGGGAGCTGTTTTTT. This translates into CASSLWSGDTGELFF.